The 9 T cell receptor beta chains below come from one sample, sequenced in a study of blood T cell repertoires in COVID-19. Sequencing was performed with immunoSEQ multiplex PCR; in TCRdb, only in-frame clones are kept and a portion is missing. The profile shows under 300,000 clones, under 85% of them singletons. Sequences were obtained from peripheral blood. Receptor source: a human donor in a cohort sampled during active COVID-19.

The chain couples TRBV4-1 to TRBJ2-2; 7 bases align to TRBD1. Trimming removed 3 bases from V and 5 bases from J; junction bases left unmatched: 3. The CDR3 is 14 amino acids. From germline, CDR1 is MGHRA and CDR2 YSYEKL. The CDR3 DNA reads as TGCGCCAGCAGCCAGGGACAGACAACCGGGGAGCTGTTTTTT. Translated, it gives CASSQGQTTGELFF.

The chain couples TRBV3-1 (or the pseudogene TRBV3-2) to TRBJ1-5, with D unclear. CDR1 and CDR2 from the germline V gene are LGHDT and YNNKEL (reference sequence). The germline V and J ends were trimmed by 4 bases and 0 bases, with 4 bases remaining between them. The CDR3 contains 13 residues. The CDR3: CASSPNSNQPQHF. The CDR3 DNA sequence: TGTGCCAGCAGCCCTAATAGCAATCAGCCCCAGCATTTT.

V and J are TRBV2 and TRBJ2-3; 7 bases agree with TRBD2. Germline V gene lookup returns CDR1 SNHLY and CDR2 FYNNEI. Trimming took 5 bases from V and 4 from J; bases not matched to a gene: 9. The CDR3 is 15 amino acids. CDR3 residues: CASSPTSRRSDTQYF. The DNA for the CDR3 is TGTGCCAGCAGTCCGACTAGCCGGAGGTCAGATACGCAGTATTTT.

In this sample, this clone turned up once. The J gene is TRBJ1-1, the V gene TRBV7-9, with D maybe TRBD1 (5 bases). CDR1 is SEHNR and CDR2 is FQNEAQ in the germline V gene (reference sequence). Deletions cut 5 bases from V and 5 bases from J, with 12 bases between. The CDR3 has 13 residues. CDR3 nucleotide sequence: TGTGCCAGCAGCCTAGGGGCAGGAACTGAAGCTTTCTTT. It encodes CASSLGAGTEAFF.

This clone was detected only once. The chain carries TRBV5-4 and TRBJ2-5, with 7 positions matching TRBD1. Germline values: CDR1 SGHNT, CDR2 YYREEE (reference sequence). The CDR3 extends over 14 amino acids. V gave up 3 bases and J gave up 3 bases; unmatched junction bases: 5. CDR3: CASSSGQTKETQYF. In DNA form, the CDR3 reads TGTGCCAGCAGCTCGGGACAGACAAAAGAGACCCAGTACTTC.

This chain connects TRBV12-3 or TRBV12-4 to TRBJ1-1; D is possibly TRBD1 (5 bases). The CDR3 is 13 residues long. V was shortened by 7 bases and J by 1 base, with 10 bases between the two germline ends. CDR3 region: CASTPTGNTEAFF. The CDR3 DNA follows: TGTGCCAGCACTCCAACAGGGAACACTGAAGCTTTCTTT.

The count of this clone is one. The chain uses TRBV27 and TRBJ1-1; unclear D gene. Germline V gene lookup returns CDR1 MNHEY and CDR2 SMNVEV (reference sequence). The V gene lost 4 bases and the J gene lost 0 bases, with 15 bases spanning the gap. CDR3 length: 16 amino acids. The CDR3 protein is CASSSLGVGMNTEAFF. The CDR3 bases are TGTGCCAGCAGTTCTCTCGGGGTGGGAATGAACACTGAAGCTTTCTTT.

This clone occurred a few times. The rearrangement links TRBV19 to TRBJ1-3; D not resolved. The CDR3 sequence is 13 residues long. The germline V and J ends were trimmed by 10 bases and 0 bases, with 10 bases remaining between them. Germline loops: CDR1 LNHDA, CDR2 SQIVND (reference sequence). CDR3 in DNA: TGTGCCACTTCGGTCCTCTCTGGAAACACCATATATTTT. It translates to CATSVLSGNTIYF.

The V and J genes are TRBV5-5 and TRBJ2-7; D possibly corresponds to TRBD1 (5 bases). Trimming removed 2 bases from V and 4 bases from J, with 16 bases in between. Germline assignment: CDR1 SGHKS and CDR2 YYEKEE (reference sequence). The CDR3 is made up of 15 amino acids. The CDR3 DNA is TGTGCCAGCAGCTTCACACCGTTAGGGGAATACGAGCAGTACTTC. This sequence encodes CASSFTPLGEYEQYF.